The source of this T cell receptor beta chain is a study of T cell responses to AZD1222 COVID-19 vaccine. At the level of the study: Researchers grouped second doses given at about 4 or about 12 weeks into one pool. General study points: CD4 TCRs linked to vaccination spanned spike, dominating at 160-218 and 743-854. No day 14 peak samples; only post-peak repertoires were characterized.

Clones were sequenced by immunoSEQ multiplex PCR, and TCRdb holds only the in-frame ones, with some missing. The profile shows fewer than 150,000 clones, 70% to 90% of them singletons. This clone was seen a handful of times. Its antigen is still unknown. The TCR was taken from an adult in good health. The sequencing here drew on peripheral blood, taken on day 0 of AZD1222 vaccination.

This CDR3 is CASSEYRDRHYEQYF. The CDR3 DNA is TGTGCCAGCAGTGAATACCGGGACAGACACTACGAGCAGTACTTC. The chain combines TRBV28 with TRBJ2-7; 7 nucleotides agree with TRBD1. Losses at the gene ends were 5 bases for V and 3 bases for J; bases not matched to a gene: 10. The CDR3 sequence is 15 residues long. The germline V gene encodes CDR1 MDHEN and CDR2 SYDVKM.